One sample yielded the 21 T cell receptor beta chains listed below, sequenced in a study of cytomegalovirus exposure and HLA in healthy donors. PCR involved 60 Vbeta and 13 Jbeta primers. Method: immunoSEQ multiplex PCR; TCRdb's copy keeps in-frame clones and lacks some. The table shows around 110,000 clones, with 60% to 75% occurring only once. Sequencing was performed on PBMCs. The receptors derive from a male donor in good health and CMV-seropositive.

This chain joins TRBV19 and TRBJ2-1; 10 bases are shared with TRBD2. There are 18 residues in the CDR3. Unmatched junction bases numbered 9, after V lost 4 bases and J lost 0 bases. The germline V gene has CDR1 LNHDA and CDR2 SQIVND (reference sequence). The CDR3 spells CASSTSAGTSASYNEQFF. CDR3 coding DNA: TGTGCCAGTAGTACCTCCGCTGGGACTAGCGCCTCCTACAATGAGCAGTTCTTC. Variable domain in full (rest from reference TRBV19 and TRBJ2-1): DGGITQSPKYLFRKEGQNVTLSCEQNLNHDAMYWYRQDPGQGLRLIYYSQIVNDFQKGDIAEGYSVSREKKESFPLTVTSAQKNPTAFYLCASSTSAGTSASYNEQFFGPGTRLTVL.

The chain has TRBV7-3 and TRBJ2-1; 8 bases are shared with TRBD2. The V and J ends lost 0 bases and 5 bases, in that order; junction bases with no gene match: 6. The V gene's germline CDR1 is SGHTA and CDR2 FQGTGA. The CDR3 has 16 amino acids. CDR3: CASSLTGTRGNNEQFF. CDR3 nucleotide sequence: TGTGCCAGCAGCTTAACAGGGACTAGGGGAAACAATGAGCAGTTCTTC.

The chain employs TRBV30 and TRBJ1-1, with no clear D. Germline CDR1 reads GTSNPN; CDR2 reads SVGIG (reference sequence). The CDR3 length is 13 residues. V was clipped by 2 bases and J by 1 base, with 8 bases between them. CDR3 protein: CAWSSPWNTEAFF. The CDR3 nucleotides read TGTGCCTGGAGTTCCCCGTGGAACACTGAAGCTTTCTTT.

The J gene is TRBJ1-1, the V gene TRBV7-9, with TRBD1 identical over 7 bases. The V gene's germline CDR1 is SEHNR and CDR2 FQNEAQ (reference sequence). Germline trimming cut 5 bases from V and 4 bases from J; bases unmatched to any gene: 10. The CDR3 sequence is 15 residues long. CDR3 coding DNA: TGTGCCAGCAGCCCCACCACAGGGGCTCGCACTGAAGCTTTCTTT. The encoded protein is CASSPTTGARTEAFF. Variable domain in full (rest from reference TRBV7-9 and TRBJ1-1): DTGVSQNPRHKITKRGQNVTFRCDPISEHNRLYWYRQTLGQGPEFLTYFQNEAQLEKSRLLSDRFSAERPKGSFSTLEIQRTEQGDSAMYLCASSPTTGARTEAFFGQGTRLTVV.

This clone has more than one count but fewer than ten. In DNA, the CDR3 is TGTAGTTCAGGGGGCAGATGGAAGGATGGCTACACCTTC. Its protein product is CSSGGRWKDGYTF. The V gene is TRBV7-8, the J gene TRBJ1-2; 8 nucleotides match TRBD1. Germline assignment: CDR1 SGHVS and CDR2 FQNEAQ. The CDR3 sequence is 13 residues long.

This clone was seen just once. Germline and junction disagree at one end, which may indicate a read error. The chain has TRBV7-9 and TRBJ2-1; D perhaps matches TRBD2 (6 bases). The V gene's germline CDR1 is SEHNR and CDR2 FQNEAQ (reference sequence). The CDR3 is 17 amino acids. The CDR3 DNA is TGTTCCAGCAGGCCCCCCGGGGGACCAATCCCCCCTAATGAGCAGTTCTTC. This codes for CSSRPPGGPIPPNEQFF.

The chain has TRBV28 and TRBJ1-5, with D maybe TRBD1 (6 bases). V lost 4 bases to trimming and J lost 2 bases, with 6 bases between them. Germline values: CDR1 MDHEN, CDR2 SYDVKM. This CDR3 region has 13 residues. The CDR3 bases are TGTGCCAGCAGTTACAGGGGCAATCAGCCCCAGCATTTT. Translating gives CASSYRGNQPQHF.

The J gene is TRBJ1-2, the V gene TRBV15; D not certain. Germline assignment: CDR1 LNHNV and CDR2 YYDKDF (reference sequence). This CDR3 has 15 amino acids. Trimming took off 1 base at V and 1 base at J, with 10 bases between the two ends. CDR3 DNA: TGTGCCACCAGCAGAGGTTCCCTCGGTAACTATGGCTACACCTTC. Amino acid sequence: CATSRGSLGNYGYTF.

This sequence joins TRBV4-3 and TRBJ2-7; D might be TRBD2 (5 bases). The CDR3 has 15 residues. The V gene's germline CDR1 is LGHNA and CDR2 YSLEER. Trimming shortened V by 1 base and J by 3 bases, and 13 bases separated the two germline ends. The CDR3 reads CASSQVSTRGYEQYF. In DNA, the CDR3 is TGCGCCAGCAGCCAAGTCAGTACTCGGGGCTACGAGCAGTACTTC.

The gene calls are TRBV6-4 and TRBJ2-3; 7 positions agree with TRBD2. V lost 2 bases to trimming and J lost 4 bases; unmatched junction nucleotides: 0. The CDR3 consists of 13 residues. In germline, CDR1 is MRHNA, CDR2 SNTAGT. This CDR3 reads CASSDGGADTQYF. The CDR3 bases are TGTGCCAGCAGTGACGGGGGGGCAGATACGCAGTATTTT.

The chain has TRBV7-2 and TRBJ1-1; 9 bases agree with TRBD1. The CDR3 totals 14 residues. Germline V lookup: CDR1 SGHTA, CDR2 FQGNSA. Trimming cost V 4 bases and J 4 bases; bases outside gene matches: 4. This CDR3 is CASSSTGGATEAFF. CDR3 bases: TGTGCCAGCAGCTCTACAGGGGGCGCCACTGAAGCTTTCTTT.

The chain uses TRBV6-1 and TRBJ1-6; 7 bases match TRBD1. J gave up 11 bases and V 1 base, and 5 bases lay outside the gene matches. From germline, CDR1 is MNHNS and CDR2 SASEGT. This CDR3 contains 14 residues. The CDR3 region is CASSEVYRGAPLHF. The CDR3, as DNA: TGTGCCAGCAGTGAAGTATACAGGGGCGCACCCCTCCACTTT.

The J gene is TRBJ1-1, the V gene TRBV29-1, with D perhaps matching TRBD1 (6 bases). From germline, CDR1 is SQVTM and CDR2 ANQGSEA. CDR3 size: 13 residues. Trimming took off 4 bases at V and 4 bases at J, with 13 bases between the two ends. The CDR3 loop is CSVATGSSTEAFF. CDR3 nucleotides: TGCAGCGTTGCAACAGGGTCGAGCACTGAAGCTTTCTTT.

The chain employs TRBV7-9 and TRBJ2-1; TRBD2 might be the D (5 bases). CDR1 and CDR2 (germline): SEHNR, FQNEAQ (reference sequence). Trimming removed 0 bases at V and 7 bases at J, with 13 bases between. The CDR3 consists of 15 residues. CDR3 amino acids: CASSLASERLNEQFF. In DNA form, the CDR3 reads TGTGCCAGCAGCTTAGCGTCCGAGCGGCTAAATGAGCAGTTCTTC.

The chain employs TRBV7-9 and TRBJ2-5, with 9 bases fitting TRBD1. The length of the CDR3 is 15 residues. The germline gives CDR1 SEHNR, CDR2 FQNEAQ (reference sequence). V gave up 3 bases and J gave up 2 bases; unmatched junction bases: 4. CDR3 amino acids: CASSFRQGGQETQYF. The CDR3 bases are TGTGCCAGCAGCTTCCGACAGGGGGGGCAAGAGACCCAGTACTTC.

This clone was recorded only once. The chain combines TRBV5-1 with TRBJ2-5; 14 bases map to TRBD2. The V and J ends lost 4 bases and 4 bases, in that order; junction bases with no gene match: 6. Germline assignment: CDR1 SGHRS and CDR2 YFSETQ. This CDR3 spans 16 amino acids. In DNA, the CDR3 is TGCGCCAGCAGCCCTGGACTAGCGGGAGGATCAGAGACCCAGTACTTC. Amino acids: CASSPGLAGGSETQYF.

This clone has only one observation. The chain joins TRBV18 to TRBJ2-3; unclear D gene. CDR3 length: 14 amino acids. Germline CDR1 reads KGHSH; CDR2 reads LQKENI. Trimming removed 6 bases from V and 6 bases from J, with 16 bases in between. CDR3 protein: CASSPSGSWDTQYF. The CDR3, as DNA: TGTGCCAGCTCCCCCTCCGGGTCTTGGGATACGCAGTATTTT.

Only one count was recorded for this clone. CDR3 in amino acids: CASRSQGLGASLSLMNTEAFF. CDR3 bases: TGCGCCAGTCGTTCACAGGGTTTGGGTGCTAGTCTCTCCCTTATGAACACTGAAGCTTTCTTT. J is TRBJ1-1 and V is TRBV5-1; a possible D gene is TRBD1 (6 bases). Trimming removed 8 bases at V and 0 bases at J, with 35 bases between. The CDR3 spans 21 residues. CDR1 is SGHRS, CDR2 YFSETQ, per germline.

The chain recombines TRBV5-6 with TRBJ2-7; 12 bases agree with TRBD2. V lost 1 base and J lost 3; bases outside the gene matches: 8. The length of the CDR3 is 17 residues. The germline V gene has CDR1 SGHDT and CDR2 YYEEEE. CDR3 region: CASSLFRTSGEVYEQYF. The DNA of the CDR3 is TGTGCCAGCAGCTTGTTCCGGACTAGCGGGGAAGTCTACGAGCAGTACTTC.

This CDR3 reads CASSQTPLIEIATNEKLFF. The CDR3 DNA reads as TGCGCCAGCAGCCAAACCCCCCTCATTGAAATAGCAACTAATGAAAAACTGTTTTTT. This chain links TRBV4-1 with TRBJ1-4; D not certain. The CDR3 extends over 19 amino acids. V lost 2 bases, J lost 0 bases, and 19 bases lay in between. Germline V gives CDR1 MGHRA, CDR2 YSYEKL.

V gene TRBV28 combines with J gene TRBJ2-7, with 9 bases aligning to TRBD2. J gave up 0 bases and V 6 bases, and 6 bases lay outside the gene matches. This CDR3 region has 15 residues. Germline CDR1 MDHEN, CDR2 SYDVKM. CDR3 sequence: CASRNAGGSSYEQYF. Here the CDR3 DNA reads TGTGCCAGCAGGAACGCGGGGGGGAGCTCCTACGAGCAGTACTTC.